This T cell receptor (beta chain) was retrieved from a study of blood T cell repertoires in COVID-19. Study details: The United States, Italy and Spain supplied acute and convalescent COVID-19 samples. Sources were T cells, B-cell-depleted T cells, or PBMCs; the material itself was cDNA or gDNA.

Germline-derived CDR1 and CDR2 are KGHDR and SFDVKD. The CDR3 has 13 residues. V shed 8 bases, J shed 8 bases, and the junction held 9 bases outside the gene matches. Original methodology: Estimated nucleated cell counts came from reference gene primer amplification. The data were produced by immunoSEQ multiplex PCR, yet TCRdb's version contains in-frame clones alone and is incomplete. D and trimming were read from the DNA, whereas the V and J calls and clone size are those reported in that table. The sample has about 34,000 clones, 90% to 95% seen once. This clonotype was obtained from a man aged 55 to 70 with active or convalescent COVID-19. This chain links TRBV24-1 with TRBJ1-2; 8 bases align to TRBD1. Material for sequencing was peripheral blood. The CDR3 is CATNSQGAEGYTF. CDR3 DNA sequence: TGTGCCACCAATTCGCAGGGGGCGGAAGGCTACACCTTC.